The clone carrying this TCR beta chain was recorded at least ten times. The record originates from a study of T cells in Graves' hyperthyroidism and ophthalmopathy. There were TCR beta CDR3 regions amplified from RNA transcripts. Using the HTBI primer set, a first-round RT-PCR was run on the TCR CDR3. TCRdb re-derived calls from the multiplex PCR reads in MiXCR, one entry per CDR3 protein. The profile covers hundreds of thousands of distinct CDR3 sequences, with approximately 16% appearing a single time and around 3.5% taken by the ten largest. This TCR derives from a woman aged 40 to 50 with Graves' ophthalmopathy. Specimen: blood.

CDR3 bases: TGCAGTGCTAGTCAGGGTAGCGGCTACAATGAGCAGTTCTTC. Translation: CSASQGSGYNEQFF. This chain uses TRBV20-1 with TRBJ2-1; perhaps TRBD2 as D (6 bases). V lost 3 bases to trimming and J lost 3 bases, with 12 bases between them. The length of the CDR3 is 14 residues. The germline V gene has CDR1 DFQATT and CDR2 SNEGSKA (reference sequence).